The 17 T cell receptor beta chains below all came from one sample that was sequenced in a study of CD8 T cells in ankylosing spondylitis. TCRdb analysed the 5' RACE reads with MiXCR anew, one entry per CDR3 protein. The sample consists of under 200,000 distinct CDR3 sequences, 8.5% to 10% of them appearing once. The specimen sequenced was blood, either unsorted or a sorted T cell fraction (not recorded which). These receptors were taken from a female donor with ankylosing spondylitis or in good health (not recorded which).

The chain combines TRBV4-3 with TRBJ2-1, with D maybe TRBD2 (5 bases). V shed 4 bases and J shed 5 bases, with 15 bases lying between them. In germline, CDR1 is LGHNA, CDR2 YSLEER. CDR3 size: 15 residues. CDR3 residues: CASSPRRADHNEQFF. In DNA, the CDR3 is TGCGCCAGCAGCCCTCGAAGAGCGGATCACAATGAGCAGTTCTTC.

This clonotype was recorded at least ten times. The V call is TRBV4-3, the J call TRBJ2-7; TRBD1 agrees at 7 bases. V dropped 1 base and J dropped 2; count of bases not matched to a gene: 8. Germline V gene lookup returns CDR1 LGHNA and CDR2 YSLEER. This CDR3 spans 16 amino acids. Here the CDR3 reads CASSQGRQGFPYEQYF. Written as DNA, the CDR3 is TGCGCCAGCAGCCAAGGACGACAGGGTTTTCCCTACGAGCAGTACTTC.

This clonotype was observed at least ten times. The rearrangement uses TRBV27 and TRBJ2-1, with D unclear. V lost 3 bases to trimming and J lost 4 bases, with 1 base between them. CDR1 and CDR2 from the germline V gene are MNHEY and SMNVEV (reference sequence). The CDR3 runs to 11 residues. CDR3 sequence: CASSFYNEQFF. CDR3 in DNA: TGTGCCAGCAGTTTTTACAATGAGCAGTTCTTC.

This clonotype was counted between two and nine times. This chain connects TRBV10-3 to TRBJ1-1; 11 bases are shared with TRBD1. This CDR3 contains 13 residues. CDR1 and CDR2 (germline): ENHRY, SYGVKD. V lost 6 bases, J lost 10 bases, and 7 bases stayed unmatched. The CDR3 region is CAIRRDRGEVAFF. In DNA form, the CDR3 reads TGTGCCATCAGGCGGGACAGGGGGGAGGTAGCTTTCTTT.

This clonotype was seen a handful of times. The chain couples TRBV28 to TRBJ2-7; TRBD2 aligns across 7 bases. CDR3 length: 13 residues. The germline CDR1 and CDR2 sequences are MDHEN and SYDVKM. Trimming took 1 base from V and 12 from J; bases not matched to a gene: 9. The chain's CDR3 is CASSLSLTSPPYF. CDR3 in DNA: TGTGCCAGCAGTTTATCCTTGACTAGCCCGCCGTACTTC.

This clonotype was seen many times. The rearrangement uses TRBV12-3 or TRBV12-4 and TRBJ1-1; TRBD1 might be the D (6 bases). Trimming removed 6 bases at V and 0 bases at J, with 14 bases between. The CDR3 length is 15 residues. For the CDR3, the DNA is TGTGCCAGCAGCTGGACAGCCACCTTGAACACTGAAGCTTTCTTT. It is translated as CASSWTATLNTEAFF.

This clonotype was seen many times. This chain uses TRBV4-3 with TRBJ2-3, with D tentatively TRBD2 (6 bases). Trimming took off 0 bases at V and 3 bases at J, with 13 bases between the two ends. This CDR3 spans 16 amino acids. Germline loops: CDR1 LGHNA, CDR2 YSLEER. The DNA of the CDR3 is TGCGCCAGCAGCCAAGATGCGGGAAGCGCAACAGATACGCAGTATTTT. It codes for CASSQDAGSATDTQYF.

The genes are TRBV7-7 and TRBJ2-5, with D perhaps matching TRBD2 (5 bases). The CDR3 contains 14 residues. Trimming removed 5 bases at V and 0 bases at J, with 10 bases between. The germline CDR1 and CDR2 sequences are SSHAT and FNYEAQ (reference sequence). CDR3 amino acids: CASSRAADQETQYF. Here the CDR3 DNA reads TGTGCCAGCAGCCGAGCGGCAGACCAAGAGACCCAGTACTTC.

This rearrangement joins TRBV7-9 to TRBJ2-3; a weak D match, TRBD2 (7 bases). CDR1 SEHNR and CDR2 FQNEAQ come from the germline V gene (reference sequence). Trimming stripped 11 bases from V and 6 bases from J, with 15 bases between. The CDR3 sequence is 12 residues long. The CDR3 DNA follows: TGTGCCGGGGGGGCTTCGTCGGATACGCAGTATTTT. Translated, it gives CAGGASSDTQYF.

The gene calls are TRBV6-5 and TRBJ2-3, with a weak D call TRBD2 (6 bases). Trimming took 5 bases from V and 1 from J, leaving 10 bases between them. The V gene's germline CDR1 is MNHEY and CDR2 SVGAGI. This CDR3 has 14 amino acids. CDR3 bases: TGTGCCAGCAGTCCGGGAGTTCGCACAGATACGCAGTATTTT. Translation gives CASSPGVRTDTQYF.

CDR3 bases: TGTGCCAGCAGCCCGACAGGGGCCGGAGATACGCAGTATTTT. It is translated as CASSPTGAGDTQYF. The chain is built from TRBV7-3 and TRBJ2-3; TRBD1 aligns across 8 bases. J was trimmed by 5 bases and V by 5 bases; bases with no gene match: 6. Per germline, CDR1 SGHTA and CDR2 FQGTGA. The CDR3 loop spans 14 amino acids.

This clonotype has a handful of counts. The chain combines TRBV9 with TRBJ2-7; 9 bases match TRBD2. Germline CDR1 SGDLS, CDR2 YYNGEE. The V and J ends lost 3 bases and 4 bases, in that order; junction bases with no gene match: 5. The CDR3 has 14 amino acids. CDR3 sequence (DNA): TGTGCCAGCAGCGGGCTAGCGGGGCGGTACGAGCAGTACTTC. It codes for CASSGLAGRYEQYF.

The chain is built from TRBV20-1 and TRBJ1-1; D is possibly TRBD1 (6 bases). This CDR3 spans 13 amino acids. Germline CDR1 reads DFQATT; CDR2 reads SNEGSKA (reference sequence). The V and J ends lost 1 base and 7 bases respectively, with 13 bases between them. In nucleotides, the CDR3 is TGCAGTGCTAGAGCAAGTGACAGGCGTGAAGCTTTCTTT. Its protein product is CSARASDRREAFF.

CDR3 nucleotides: TGTGCCAGCAGCAAAAATATGCCCCCTTATGGCACAGAAGCTTTCTTT. Its translation is CASSKNMPPYGTEAFF. The V and J genes are TRBV7-3 and TRBJ1-1; no clear D gene. V was clipped by 5 bases and J by 8 bases, with 24 bases between them. CDR1 and CDR2 from the germline V gene are SGHTA and FQGTGA. The CDR3 runs 16 residues.

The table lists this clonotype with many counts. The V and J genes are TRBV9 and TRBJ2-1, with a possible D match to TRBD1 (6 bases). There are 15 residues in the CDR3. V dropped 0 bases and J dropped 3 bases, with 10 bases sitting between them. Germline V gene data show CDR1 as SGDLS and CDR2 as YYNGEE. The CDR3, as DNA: TGTGCCAGCAGCGTAGATATGACAGGCTACAATGAGCAGTTCTTC. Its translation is CASSVDMTGYNEQFF.

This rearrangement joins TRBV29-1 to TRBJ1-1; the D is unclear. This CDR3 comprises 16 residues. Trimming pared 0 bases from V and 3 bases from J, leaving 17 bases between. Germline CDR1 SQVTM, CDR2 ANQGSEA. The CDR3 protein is CSVEDQKVAGYTEAFF. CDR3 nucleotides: TGCAGCGTTGAAGATCAGAAGGTGGCGGGGTACACTGAAGCTTTCTTT. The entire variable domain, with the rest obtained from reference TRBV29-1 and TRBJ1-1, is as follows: SAVISQKPSRDICQRGTSLTIQCQVDSQVTMMFWYRQQPGQSLTLIATANQGSEATYESGFVIDKFPISRPNLTFSTLTVSNMSPEDSSIYLCSVEDQKVAGYTEAFFGQGTRLTVV.

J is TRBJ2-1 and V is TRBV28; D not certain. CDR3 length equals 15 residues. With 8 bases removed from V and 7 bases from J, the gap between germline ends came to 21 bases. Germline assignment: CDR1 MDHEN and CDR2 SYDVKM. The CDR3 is CASSPNAYLLNEQFF. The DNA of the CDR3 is TGTGCCAGCTCCCCGAACGCCTATCTCCTTAATGAGCAGTTCTTC.